This TCR beta chain was sequenced for a study of monozygotic twins with inflammatory bowel disease. The study's findings and limits: Any single strong signal or clonotype tied to IBD lacked support. TCRbeta diversity (inverse Simpson) was lower in IBD patients than in healthy co-twins.

The CDR3 totals 14 residues. Germline V gene sequence: CDR1 SEHNR, CDR2 FQNEAQ (reference sequence). Notes on this clonotype: Antigen: not known.

No DNA is given; TCRdb re-called the 5' RACE reads and lists each CDR3 protein once. This sample's table reports a few hundred thousand distinct CDR3 sequences. The TCR sequence derives from a human donor with ulcerative colitis or Crohn's disease, or a healthy co-twin of an affected twin (not recorded which). The sequenced material came from blood. This chain connects TRBV7-9 to TRBJ2-1. This CDR3 is CASSPKGSYNEQFF.